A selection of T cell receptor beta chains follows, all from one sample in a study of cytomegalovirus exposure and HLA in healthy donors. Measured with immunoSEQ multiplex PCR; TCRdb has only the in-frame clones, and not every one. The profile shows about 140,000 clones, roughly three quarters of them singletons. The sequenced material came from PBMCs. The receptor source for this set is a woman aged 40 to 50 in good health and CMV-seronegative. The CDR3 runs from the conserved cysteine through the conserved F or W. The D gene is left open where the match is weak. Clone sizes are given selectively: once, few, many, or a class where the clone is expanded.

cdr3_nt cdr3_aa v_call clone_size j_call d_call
TGTGCCAGCAGTGGGGACAGTTGGACCGGGGAGCTGTTTTTT CASSGDSWTGELFF TRBV2 . TRBJ2-2 TRBD1
TGTGCCAGCTCACCTATAACGGGACTTAACTATGGCTACACCTTC CASSPITGLNYGYTF TRBV18 once TRBJ1-2 .
TGTGCCAGCAGGGGACTAGCGGGGTCCGGGGAGCTGTTTTTT CASRGLAGSGELFF TRBV28 . TRBJ2-2 TRBD2
TGTGCCAGCAGCTTATATAGGGGGCAAGACAATGAGCAGTTCTTC CASSLYRGQDNEQFF TRBV7-6 few TRBJ2-1 TRBD1
TGTGCCAGCAGTTTCCTAGGGGCGACCCAGGGGGAAAAACTGTTTTTT CASSFLGATQGEKLFF TRBV28 . TRBJ1-4 .
TGCAGCGCCACAGCCCCTAGCGGGAGGATCCGCTCCTACAATGAGCAGTTCTTC CSATAPSGRIRSYNEQFF TRBV29-1 . TRBJ2-1 TRBD2
TGTGCCAGCAGCCACAACACAGGGGGCGCGGGTTCACCCCTCCACTTT CASSHNTGGAGSPLHF TRBV4-2 . TRBJ1-6 TRBD1
TGTGCCATCAGTGAGTCGGACAGGGGAGATGGCTACACCTTC CAISESDRGDGYTF TRBV10-3 . TRBJ1-2 TRBD1
TGTGCCAGCAGTCCCGGGACAGGGCCAACCGGTGGGTATGGCTACACCTTC CASSPGTGPTGGYGYTF TRBV28 . TRBJ1-2 TRBD1
TGTGCCAGTGTGTCAGGGGGCTCTCGCACAGATACGCAGTATTTT CASVSGGSRTDTQYF TRBV28 once TRBJ2-3 TRBD1
TGTGCCAGTAGTATACTCGGGGTGACGGGGGTAGACTATGGCTACACCTTC CASSILGVTGVDYGYTF TRBV19 . TRBJ1-2 .
TGTGCCAGCAGTGAAGCGCACCGGGAGCCTCTTCAGCCCCAGCATTTT CASSEAHREPLQPQHF TRBV6-1 . TRBJ1-5 .
TGTGCCAGCAGCTTGGGACAGCTCTCTGGGGCCAACGTCCTGACTTTC CASSLGQLSGANVLTF TRBV5-4 . TRBJ2-6 .
TGCGCCAGCAGCTTGTTTATAAGCGGGAGCACAGATACGCAGTATTTT CASSLFISGSTDTQYF TRBV5-1 . TRBJ2-3 .
TGTGCCAGTAGACCCCACCGGGACAGACAAGTAAGGGAGCAGTTCTTC CASRPHRDRQVREQFF TRBV19 . TRBJ2-1 TRBD1
TGTGCCAGCAGCTCTACTGGCTCCTACAATGAGCAGTTCTTC CASSSTGSYNEQFF TRBV14 . TRBJ2-1 .
TGTGCCAGCAGCTTGTTCACTAGCGGGAGCTTGACAGATACGCAGTATTTT CASSLFTSGSLTDTQYF TRBV7-8 . TRBJ2-3 TRBD2
TGTGCCAGCAGCTTAGAAAGGTTAGGGGGCGGTCAGCCCCAGCATTTT CASSLERLGGGQPQHF TRBV7-8 . TRBJ1-5 TRBD1
TGTGCCAGCAGCTCAAGCGGGAGGGCCGAATACGAGCAGTACTTC CASSSSGRAEYEQYF TRBV13 . TRBJ2-7 TRBD2
TGCGCCAGCAGCCAAGGGGGGGCGGGGGGGTACCAAGAGACCCAGTACTTC CASSQGGAGGYQETQYF TRBV4-1 . TRBJ2-5 TRBD2
TGTGCCAGTAGTATCGGCGAGGGGGGGGGCACGGGCACTGAAGCTTTCTTT CASSIGEGGGTGTEAFF TRBV19 . TRBJ1-1 .
TGTGCTAGTGGTCTCTCGGGACAGGGGGTGGGCTATGGCTACACCTTC CASGLSGQGVGYGYTF TRBV12-5 once TRBJ1-2 TRBD1
TGTGCCAGCAGTATAGAAATCTCTGGAAACACCATATATTTT CASSIEISGNTIYF TRBV2 . TRBJ1-3 .
TGTGCCAGCAGTTTACGAATGAGGGGGGGAGAGACCCAGTACTTC CASSLRMRGGETQYF TRBV27 . TRBJ2-5 .
TGTGCCAGCAGTTCCCCGAGACAGGTCAGCACAGATACGCAGTATTTT CASSSPRQVSTDTQYF TRBV28 once TRBJ2-3 .
TGTGCCAGTAGTATCCATTCTAGGAAAACGTCACCCCTCCACTTT CASSIHSRKTSPLHF TRBV19 . TRBJ1-6 .
TGTGCCAGCAACCTCCAGGGGTCGTATAATGAAAAACTGTTTTTT CASNLQGSYNEKLFF TRBV2 few TRBJ1-4 .
TGCGCCAGCAGCCCAACAGGGGGCACCGGGGAGCTGTTTTTT CASSPTGGTGELFF TRBV5-1 . TRBJ2-2 TRBD1
TGTGCCAGCTCACCACCGACAGGGGCGCCGAGGGGTGAGCAGTTCTTC CASSPPTGAPRGEQFF TRBV18 . TRBJ2-1 TRBD1
TGTGCCAGCAGCCCAAGCCCACGACAGGGTGCGAACACCATATATTTT CASSPSPRQGANTIYF TRBV7-8 . TRBJ1-3 TRBD1
TGTGCCAGCTCACTCGGGACAGGGAGTAACTATGGCTACACCTTC CASSLGTGSNYGYTF TRBV18 . TRBJ1-2 TRBD1
TGTGCCACCAGCAGAGACCCGGGGGGAGGGGGATCACCCCTCCACTTT CATSRDPGGGGSPLHF TRBV15 . TRBJ1-6 .
TGTGCCAGCAGCTTCCTAGACACTGAAGCTTTCTTT CASSFLDTEAFF TRBV5-6 few TRBJ1-1 .
TGTGCCAGCAGTGAAGGCCCGGACAGGGCGAGCGGCTACACCTTC CASSEGPDRASGYTF TRBV6-1 . TRBJ1-2 TRBD1
TGTGCCTGGAGTGGCGGGCCCACAGATACGCAGTATTTT CAWSGGPTDTQYF TRBV30 . TRBJ2-3 .
TGTGCCAGCAGCCCCGGACAGACCAGCACAGATACGCAGTATTTT CASSPGQTSTDTQYF TRBV27 . TRBJ2-3 .
TGCGCCAGCAGCCGAGAAGACTTCCAAGAGACCCAGTACTTC CASSREDFQETQYF TRBV4-1 . TRBJ2-5 .
TGCGCCAGCAGCATGGGACAGTTGCAAGAGACCCAGTACTTC CASSMGQLQETQYF TRBV5-1 . TRBJ2-5 TRBD1
TGTGCCAGCAGTTACTCCCCCGGGGAGAACTATGGCTACACCTTC CASSYSPGENYGYTF TRBV6-6 . TRBJ1-2 .
TGTGCCAGCAGTCCGACAGGGTTGGTAAATGGCTACACCTTC CASSPTGLVNGYTF TRBV6-5 . TRBJ1-2 TRBD1
TGTGCCAGCAGTTCACAGGGGACGGGGCAGCCCCAGCATTTT CASSSQGTGQPQHF TRBV6-5 . TRBJ1-5 TRBD1